Listed below are T cell receptor beta chains from one sample, sequenced in a study of vaccination and CD4 T cells after COVID-19. TCRdb called the PCR reads again in MiXCR, with one record for every CDR3 protein. The table records approximately 12,000 distinct CDR3 sequences, about 25% of them present only once. These receptors' antigens are unknown. The source material was CD4+ T cells from blood, cultured in vitro, sampled before SARS-CoV-2 vaccination. The receptors come from a human donor who received a COVID-19 vaccine. Both conserved end residues are part of each CDR3. Fields, in order: CDR3 protein, CDR3 DNA, J gene, D gene, clone size, V gene. A D gene is named only where the DNA matches it firmly. Rows may omit the clone size; those that give it use once, few, many or a size class.

cdr3_aa: CASSERVAQKLFF
cdr3_nt: TGTGCCAGCAGTGAGCGGGTGGCGCAAAAACTGTTTTTT
j_call: TRBJ1-4
d_call: NA
clone_size: few
v_call: TRBV6-1

cdr3_aa: CASSIAGFAEAFF
cdr3_nt: TGTGCCAGTAGTATCGCGGGCTTCGCTGAAGCTTTCTTT
j_call: TRBJ1-1
d_call: NA
clone_size: few
v_call: TRBV19

cdr3_aa: CASSLDGGVTEAFF
cdr3_nt: TGTGCCAGCAGCTTAGATGGGGGGGTTACTGAAGCTTTCTTT
j_call: TRBJ1-1
d_call: NA
clone_size: few
v_call: TRBV11-2

cdr3_aa: CASSPRNTEAFF
cdr3_nt: TGTGCCAGCAGTCCCCGGAACACTGAAGCTTTCTTT
j_call: TRBJ1-1
d_call: NA
clone_size: NA
v_call: TRBV7-8

cdr3_aa: CASSLGQAANYGYTF
cdr3_nt: TGTGCCAGCAGCTTAGGACAGGCGGCTAACTATGGCTACACCTTC
j_call: TRBJ1-2
d_call: NA
clone_size: NA
v_call: TRBV11-3

cdr3_aa: CAITEDTPAGRGYTF
cdr3_nt: TGTGCCATCACCGAGGACACTCCGGCGGGACGTGGCTACACCTTC
j_call: TRBJ1-2
d_call: NA
clone_size: NA
v_call: TRBV10-3

cdr3_aa: CASGSGWGDYGYTF
cdr3_nt: TGTGCCAGCGGATCAGGTTGGGGGGACTATGGCTACACCTTC
j_call: TRBJ1-2
d_call: NA
clone_size: NA
v_call: TRBV2

cdr3_aa: CSARDRVAGGSPLHF
cdr3_nt: TGCAGTGCTAGAGATAGGGTGGCGGGGGGTTCACCCCTCCACTTT
j_call: TRBJ1-6
d_call: NA
clone_size: few
v_call: TRBV20-1

cdr3_aa: CASSPQGRLNTEAFF
cdr3_nt: TGTGCCAGCAGCCCACAGGGGAGACTGAACACTGAAGCTTTCTTT
j_call: TRBJ1-1
d_call: TRBD1
clone_size: NA
v_call: TRBV12-3/TRBV12-4

cdr3_aa: CATSDSLQGSSYNEQFF
cdr3_nt: TGTGCCACCAGTGATTCCCTACAGGGGTCCTCCTACAATGAGCAGTTCTTC
j_call: TRBJ2-1
d_call: TRBD1
clone_size: NA
v_call: TRBV24-1

cdr3_aa: CSVGETAYEQYF
cdr3_nt: TGCAGCGTTGGTGAGACAGCCTACGAGCAGTACTTC
j_call: TRBJ2-7
d_call: NA
clone_size: NA
v_call: TRBV29-1

cdr3_aa: CATSDRLAGAYNEQFF
cdr3_nt: TGTGCCACCAGTGACAGACTAGCGGGGGCCTACAATGAGCAGTTCTTC
j_call: TRBJ2-1
d_call: TRBD2
clone_size: few
v_call: TRBV24-1